This T cell receptor (beta chain) originates from a study of T cell changes during pregnancy in multiple sclerosis. This clone was seen more than once but under ten times. Assay used: immunoSEQ multiplex PCR; TCRdb lists only in-frame clones, some missing. The table includes some 80,000 clones, about 95% detected once. Germline loops: CDR1 SQVTM, CDR2 ANQGSEA. The CDR3 is made up of 14 amino acids. Trimming left V 3 bases short and J 0 bases short, with 11 bases between. The receptor's source is a female donor with multiple sclerosis, enrolled in a pregnancy study. The chain recombines TRBV29-1 with TRBJ1-1; D might be TRBD1 (5 bases). The specimen comprised peripheral blood, sampled in the second trimester of pregnancy. Written as DNA, the CDR3 is TGCAGCGTTGATAGGGGTGCGATGAACACTGAAGCTTTCTTT. Translation gives CSVDRGAMNTEAFF.